This TCR beta chain stems from a study of shared clonotypes between healthy human individuals. Study-wide background: Donors had three CD4 naive, three CD4 memory, two CD8 naive and one CD8 memory plate apiece. General study findings and limits: What rarefaction showed was incomplete sorted-subset sequencing despite large depth.

Points on this clone: Its antigen is unidentified.

With 4 bases removed from V and 2 bases from J, the gap between germline ends came to 9 bases. Germline CDR1 MNHEY, CDR2 SMNVEV (reference sequence). The CDR3 runs 14 residues. Assay execution proceeded at the deep level. It was around 180 ng DNA, 25,000 to 35,000 T cell genomes, that sorted-subset replicate PCRs used. The repertoire was sequenced with immunoSEQ multiplex PCR; TCRdb's copy has only in-frame clones and lacks some. The data contain about 330,000 clones, about nine tenths of them singletons. This receptor was identified in a man aged 18 to 30 in good health. The specimen sequenced was memory CD8+ T cells sorted from blood. The subset denotes: CD45RO+ cells pooled with CCR7-negative TemRA cells. J is TRBJ1-5 and V is TRBV27; D gene ambiguous. This CDR3 reads CASSYAGGNQPQHF. The DNA of the CDR3 is TGTGCCAGCAGTTATGCGGGTGGCAATCAGCCCCAGCATTTT.